This T cell receptor (beta chain) originates from a study of early T cells in non-severe SARS-CoV-2 infection. Deletions cut 5 bases from V and 13 bases from J, with 12 bases between. The CDR3 length is 12 residues. Germline values: CDR1 MNHNS, CDR2 SASEGT. One entry per CDR3 protein results from TCRdb running MiXCR on the 5' RACE reads. The table includes about 100,000 distinct CDR3 sequences, 13% detected once. The chain uses TRBV6-1 and TRBJ1-6; possible D gene TRBD1, 5 bases. The sequence was obtained from an adult who was a healthcare worker with PCR-confirmed SARS-CoV-2 infection or an uninfected control (not recorded which). Sample: whole blood. The DNA of the CDR3 is TGTGCCAGCAGTTACAACAAGGGGCCCCTCCACTTT. Translating it yields CASSYNKGPLHF.